This record concerns one T cell receptor beta chain sequence. Its antigen is not identified. Time point meaning: week 23, last vaccination. Vaccine doses each comprised 300 ug of mutant IDH1 20-mer peptide, with topical imiquimod. The donors had new WHO grade 3 or 4 astrocytomas; these were IDH1-mutant and ATRX-lost. TCRdb keeps only in-frame clones here, not all; method: immunoSEQ multiplex PCR. This table has about 56,000 clones, around 86% appearing once. This specimen comes from a study of a mutant IDH1 vaccine in newly diagnosed glioma. The wider study: Radiotherapy alone preceded vaccination by 4-6 weeks; alternatively, vaccination started with temozolomide cycles. Pretreatment consisted of radiotherapy, temozolomide, or both, with most receiving both.

Study-level findings and limits: Top-clonotype changes in peripheral T cells seemed unrelated to pseudoprogression.

The sequence was obtained from a man aged 40-55 years with glioma. The material was PBMCs, obtained from a glioma patient whose treatment included an IDH1 peptide vaccine.

The CDR3 spells CASRSGQGNQPQHF. For the CDR3, the DNA is TGTGCCAGCAGGTCGGGACAGGGGAATCAGCCCCAGCATTTT. This chain uses TRBV6-5 with TRBJ1-5; 10 bases match TRBD1. The trim removed 6 bases at V and 4 bases at J, leaving 3 bases unmatched. The germline V gene has CDR1 MNHEY and CDR2 SVGAGI. This CDR3 is built from 14 residues.